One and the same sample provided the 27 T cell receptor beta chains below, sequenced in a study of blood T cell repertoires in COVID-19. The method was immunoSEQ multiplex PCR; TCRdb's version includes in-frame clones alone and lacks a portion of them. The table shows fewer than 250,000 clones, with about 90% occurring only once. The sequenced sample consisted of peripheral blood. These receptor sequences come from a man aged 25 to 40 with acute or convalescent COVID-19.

Written as DNA, the CDR3 is TGCGCCAGCAGCTTGCGGGTATCCTACGAGCAGTACTTC. Amino acid sequence: CASSLRVSYEQYF. The gene calls are TRBV5-1 and TRBJ2-7; D is unclear. Germline CDR1 reads SGHRS; CDR2 reads YFSETQ. The V end lost 1 base, the J end lost 1 base, and 6 bases lay between the germline ends. CDR3 size: 13 residues.

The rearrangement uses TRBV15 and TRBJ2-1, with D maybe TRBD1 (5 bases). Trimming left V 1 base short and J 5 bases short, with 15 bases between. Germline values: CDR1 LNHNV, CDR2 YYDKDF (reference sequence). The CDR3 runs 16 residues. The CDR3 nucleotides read TGTGCCACCAGCAGAGTTCGGGTGGGGCGGAACAATGAGCAGTTCTTC. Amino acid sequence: CATSRVRVGRNNEQFF.

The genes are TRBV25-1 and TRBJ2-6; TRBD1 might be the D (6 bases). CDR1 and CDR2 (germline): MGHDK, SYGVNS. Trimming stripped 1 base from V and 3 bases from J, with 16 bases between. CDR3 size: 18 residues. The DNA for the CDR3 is TGTGCCAGCAGTGAATCCCCTACAGGGTTCCTTGGGGCCAACGTCCTGACTTTC. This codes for CASSESPTGFLGANVLTF.

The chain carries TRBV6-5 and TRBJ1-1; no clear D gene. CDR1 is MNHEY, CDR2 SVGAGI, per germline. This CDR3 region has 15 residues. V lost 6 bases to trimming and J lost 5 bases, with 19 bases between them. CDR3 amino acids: CASRNRGDVGTEAFF. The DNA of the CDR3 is TGTGCCAGCAGAAATCGCGGCGACGTTGGAACTGAAGCTTTCTTT.

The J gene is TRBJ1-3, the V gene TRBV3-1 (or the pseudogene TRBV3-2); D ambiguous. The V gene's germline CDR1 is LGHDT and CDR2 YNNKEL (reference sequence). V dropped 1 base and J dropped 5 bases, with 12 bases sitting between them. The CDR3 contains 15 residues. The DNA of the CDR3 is TGTGCCAGCAGCCAAGCGACCCGCGGGAGAAACACCATATATTTT. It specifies CASSQATRGRNTIYF.

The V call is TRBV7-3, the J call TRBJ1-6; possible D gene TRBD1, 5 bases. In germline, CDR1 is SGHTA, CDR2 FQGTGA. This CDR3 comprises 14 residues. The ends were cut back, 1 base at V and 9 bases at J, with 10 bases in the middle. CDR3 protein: CASSLKTGGSPLHF. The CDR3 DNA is TGTGCCAGCAGCTTAAAGACGGGGGGTTCACCCCTCCACTTT.

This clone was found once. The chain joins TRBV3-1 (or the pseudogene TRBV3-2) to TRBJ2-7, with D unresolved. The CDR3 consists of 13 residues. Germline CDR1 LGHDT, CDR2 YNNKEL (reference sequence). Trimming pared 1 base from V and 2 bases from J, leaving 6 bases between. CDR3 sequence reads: CASSQVAAYEQYF. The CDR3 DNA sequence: TGTGCCAGCAGCCAAGTGGCGGCCTACGAGCAGTACTTC.

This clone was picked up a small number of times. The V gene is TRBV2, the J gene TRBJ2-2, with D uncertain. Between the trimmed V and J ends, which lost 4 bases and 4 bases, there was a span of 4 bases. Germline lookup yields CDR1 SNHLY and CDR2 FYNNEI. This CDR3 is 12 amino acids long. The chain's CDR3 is CASSVSTGELFF. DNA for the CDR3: TGTGCCAGCAGTGTTAGCACCGGGGAGCTGTTTTTT.

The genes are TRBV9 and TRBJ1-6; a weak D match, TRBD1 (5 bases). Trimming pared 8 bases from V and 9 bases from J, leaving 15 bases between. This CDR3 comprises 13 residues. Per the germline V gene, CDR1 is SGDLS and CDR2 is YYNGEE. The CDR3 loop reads CASQSRVGSPLHF. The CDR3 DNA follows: TGTGCCAGTCAGTCCAGGGTCGGTTCACCCCTCCACTTT.

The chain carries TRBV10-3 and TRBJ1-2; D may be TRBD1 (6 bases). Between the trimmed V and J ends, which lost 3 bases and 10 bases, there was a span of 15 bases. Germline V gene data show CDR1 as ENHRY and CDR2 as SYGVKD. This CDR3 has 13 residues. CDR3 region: CAISDRGQPLYTF. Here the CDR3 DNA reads TGTGCCATCAGTGACCGTGGACAGCCGCTCTACACCTTC.

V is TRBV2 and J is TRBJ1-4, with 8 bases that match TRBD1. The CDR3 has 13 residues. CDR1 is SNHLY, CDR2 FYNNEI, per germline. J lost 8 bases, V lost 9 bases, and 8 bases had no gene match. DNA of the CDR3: TGTGCCAGGAGCGGACAGGGCCGGGAAAAACTGTTTTTT. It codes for CARSGQGREKLFF.

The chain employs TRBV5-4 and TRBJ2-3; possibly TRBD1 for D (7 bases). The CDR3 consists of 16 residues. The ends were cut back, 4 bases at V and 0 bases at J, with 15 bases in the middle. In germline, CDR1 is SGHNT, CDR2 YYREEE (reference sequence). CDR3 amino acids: CASSPRQGGSTDTQYF. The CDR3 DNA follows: TGTGCCAGCAGCCCCCGACAGGGAGGTAGCACAGATACGCAGTATTTT.

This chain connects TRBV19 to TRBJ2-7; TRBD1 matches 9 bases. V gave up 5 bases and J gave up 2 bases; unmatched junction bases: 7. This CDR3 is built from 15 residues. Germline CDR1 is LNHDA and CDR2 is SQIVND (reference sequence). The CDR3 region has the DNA TGTGCCAGTAGTTCAGGACAGGGGTTCACCTACGAGCAGTACTTC. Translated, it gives CASSSGQGFTYEQYF.

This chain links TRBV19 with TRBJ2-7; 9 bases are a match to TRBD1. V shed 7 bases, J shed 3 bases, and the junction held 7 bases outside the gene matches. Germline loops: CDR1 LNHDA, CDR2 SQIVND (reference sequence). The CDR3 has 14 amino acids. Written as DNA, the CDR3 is TGTGCCAGTACGCCGGGACAGGGATACTACGAGCAGTACTTC. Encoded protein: CASTPGQGYYEQYF.

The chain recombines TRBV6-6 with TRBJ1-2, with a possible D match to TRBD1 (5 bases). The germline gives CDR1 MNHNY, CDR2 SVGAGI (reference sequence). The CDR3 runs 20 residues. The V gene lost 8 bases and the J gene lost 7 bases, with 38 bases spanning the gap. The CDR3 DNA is TGTGCCAGCGGTCCGGGGGACTGGCACCCCGTGGGGACGAAGATATCTGGCTACACCTTC. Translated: CASGPGDWHPVGTKISGYTF.

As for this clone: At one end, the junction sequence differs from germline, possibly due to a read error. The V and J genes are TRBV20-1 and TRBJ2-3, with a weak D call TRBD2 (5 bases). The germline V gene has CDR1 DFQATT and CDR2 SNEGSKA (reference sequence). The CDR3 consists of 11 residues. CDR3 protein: CSAPSRDTQYF. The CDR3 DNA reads TGCAGTGCTCCTAGCAGAGATACGCAGTATTTT.

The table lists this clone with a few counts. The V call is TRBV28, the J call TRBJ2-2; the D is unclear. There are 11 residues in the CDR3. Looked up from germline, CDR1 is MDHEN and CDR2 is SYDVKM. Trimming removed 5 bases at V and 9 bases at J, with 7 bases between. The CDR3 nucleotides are TGTGCCAGCAGTCCCCGTAGGGAGCTGTTTTTT. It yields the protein CASSPRRELFF.

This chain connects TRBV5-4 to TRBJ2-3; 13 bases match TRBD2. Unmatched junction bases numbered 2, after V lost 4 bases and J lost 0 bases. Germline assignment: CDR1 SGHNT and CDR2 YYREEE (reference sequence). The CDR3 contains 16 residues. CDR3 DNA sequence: TGTGCCAGCAGCGGGGGACTAGCGGGGAGCACAGATACGCAGTATTTT. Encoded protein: CASSGGLAGSTDTQYF.

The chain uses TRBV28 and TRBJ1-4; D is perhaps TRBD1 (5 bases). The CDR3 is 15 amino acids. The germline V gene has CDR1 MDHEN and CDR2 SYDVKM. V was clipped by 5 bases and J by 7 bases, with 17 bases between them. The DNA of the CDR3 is TGTGCCAGCAGTCTGATGTGGGGGGTTGGTGAAAAACTGTTTTTT. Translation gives CASSLMWGVGEKLFF.

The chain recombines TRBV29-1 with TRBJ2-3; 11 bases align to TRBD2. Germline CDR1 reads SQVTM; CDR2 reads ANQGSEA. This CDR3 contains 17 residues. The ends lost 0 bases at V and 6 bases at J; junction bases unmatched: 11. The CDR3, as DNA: TGCAGCGTTGAAGATCCCTTACTAGCGGGGGACCTGGATACGCAGTATTTT. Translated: CSVEDPLLAGDLDTQYF.

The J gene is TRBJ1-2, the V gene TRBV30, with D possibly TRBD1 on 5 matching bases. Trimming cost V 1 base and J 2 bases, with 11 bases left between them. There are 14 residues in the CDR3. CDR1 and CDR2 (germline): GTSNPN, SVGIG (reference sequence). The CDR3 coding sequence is TGTGCCTGGAGTGGCGGGGGGGGGAACTATGGCTACACCTTC. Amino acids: CAWSGGGGNYGYTF.

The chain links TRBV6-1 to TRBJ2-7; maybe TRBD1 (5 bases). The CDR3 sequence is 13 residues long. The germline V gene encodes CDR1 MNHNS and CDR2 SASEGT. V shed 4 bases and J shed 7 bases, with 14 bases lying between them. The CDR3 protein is CASSGLQRGEQYF. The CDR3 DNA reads TGTGCCAGCAGTGGGCTACAAAGGGGTGAGCAGTACTTC.

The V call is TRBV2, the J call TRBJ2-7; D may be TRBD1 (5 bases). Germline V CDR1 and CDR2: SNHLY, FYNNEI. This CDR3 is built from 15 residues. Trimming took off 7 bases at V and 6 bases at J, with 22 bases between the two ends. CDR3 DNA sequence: TGTGCCAGCAACGTCGGACAAAGCCTCTTTCGCGAGCAGTACTTC. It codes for CASNVGQSLFREQYF.

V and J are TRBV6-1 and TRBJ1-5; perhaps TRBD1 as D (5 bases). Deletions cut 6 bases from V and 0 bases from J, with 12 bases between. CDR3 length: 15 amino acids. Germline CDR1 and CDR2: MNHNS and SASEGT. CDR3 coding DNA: TGTGCCAGCAGACCGACAGACCATAGCAATCAGCCCCAGCATTTT. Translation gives CASRPTDHSNQPQHF.

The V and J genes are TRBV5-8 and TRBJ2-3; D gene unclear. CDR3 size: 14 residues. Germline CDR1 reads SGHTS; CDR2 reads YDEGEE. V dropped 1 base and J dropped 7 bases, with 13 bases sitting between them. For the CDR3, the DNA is TGTGCCAGCAGCTTGTGGGCGTCGACATATACGCAGTATTTT. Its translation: CASSLWASTYTQYF.

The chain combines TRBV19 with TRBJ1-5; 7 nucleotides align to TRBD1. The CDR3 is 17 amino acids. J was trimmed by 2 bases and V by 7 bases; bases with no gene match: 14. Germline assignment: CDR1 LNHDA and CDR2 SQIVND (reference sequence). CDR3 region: CASTRDSNLRGNQPQHF. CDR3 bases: TGTGCCAGTACTCGGGACAGCAACCTCAGGGGCAATCAGCCCCAGCATTTT.

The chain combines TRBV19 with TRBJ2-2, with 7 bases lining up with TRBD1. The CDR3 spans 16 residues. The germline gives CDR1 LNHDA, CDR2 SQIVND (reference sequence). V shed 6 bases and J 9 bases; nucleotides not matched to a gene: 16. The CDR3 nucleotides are TGTGCCAGTAGCCAACAGAACCTCAGGGGGTTGAGGGAGCTGTTTTTT. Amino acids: CASSQQNLRGLRELFF.